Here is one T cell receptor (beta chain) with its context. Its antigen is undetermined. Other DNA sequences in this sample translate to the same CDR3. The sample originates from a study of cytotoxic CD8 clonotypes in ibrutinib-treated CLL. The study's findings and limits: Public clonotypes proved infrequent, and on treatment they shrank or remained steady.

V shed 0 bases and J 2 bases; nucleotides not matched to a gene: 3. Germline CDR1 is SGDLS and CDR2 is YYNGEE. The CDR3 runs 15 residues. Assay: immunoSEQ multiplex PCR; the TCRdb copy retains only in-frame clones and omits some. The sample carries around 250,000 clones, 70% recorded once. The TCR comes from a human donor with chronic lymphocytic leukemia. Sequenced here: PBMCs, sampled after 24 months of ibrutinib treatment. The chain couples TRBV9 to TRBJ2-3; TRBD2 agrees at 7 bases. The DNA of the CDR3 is TGTGCCAGCAGCGTAGCCGGGAGGAACACAGATACGCAGTATTTT. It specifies CASSVAGRNTDTQYF. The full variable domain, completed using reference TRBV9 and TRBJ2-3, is DSGVTQTPKHLITATGQRVTLRCSPRSGDLSVYWYQQSLDQGLQFLIQYYNGEERAKGNILERFSAQQFPDLHSELNLSSLELGDSALYFCASSVAGRNTDTQYFGPGTRLTVL.